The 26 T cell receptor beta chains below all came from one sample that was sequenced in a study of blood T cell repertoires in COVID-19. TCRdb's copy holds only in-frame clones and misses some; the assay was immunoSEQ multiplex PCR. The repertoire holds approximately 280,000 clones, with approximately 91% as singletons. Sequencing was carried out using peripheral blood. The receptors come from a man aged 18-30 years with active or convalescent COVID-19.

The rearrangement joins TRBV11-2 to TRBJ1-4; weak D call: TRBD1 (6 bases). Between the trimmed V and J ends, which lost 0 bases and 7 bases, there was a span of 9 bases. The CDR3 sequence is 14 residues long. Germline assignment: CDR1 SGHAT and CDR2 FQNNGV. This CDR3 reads CASSLESRGEKLFF. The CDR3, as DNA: TGTGCCAGCAGCTTAGAGTCCAGGGGTGAAAAACTGTTTTTT.

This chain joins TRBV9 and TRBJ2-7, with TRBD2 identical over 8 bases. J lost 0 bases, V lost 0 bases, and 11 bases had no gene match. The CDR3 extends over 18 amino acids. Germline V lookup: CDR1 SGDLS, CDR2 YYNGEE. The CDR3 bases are TGTGCCAGCAGCGTAGGTTACGCGGGGGGTGGGAGCTCCTACGAGCAGTACTTC. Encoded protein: CASSVGYAGGGSSYEQYF.

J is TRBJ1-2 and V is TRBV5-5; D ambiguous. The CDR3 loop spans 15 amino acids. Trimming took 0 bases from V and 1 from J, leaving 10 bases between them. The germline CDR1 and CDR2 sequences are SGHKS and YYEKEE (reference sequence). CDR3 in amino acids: CASSLAGKGNYGYTF. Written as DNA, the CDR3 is TGTGCCAGCAGCTTGGCGGGGAAGGGTAACTATGGCTACACCTTC. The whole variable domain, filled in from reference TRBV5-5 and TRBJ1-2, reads DAGVTQSPTHLIKTRGQQVTLRCSPISGHKSVSWYQQVLGQGPQFIFQYYEKEERGRGNFPDRFSARQFPNYSSELNVNALLLGDSALYLCASSLAGKGNYGYTFGSGTRLTVV.

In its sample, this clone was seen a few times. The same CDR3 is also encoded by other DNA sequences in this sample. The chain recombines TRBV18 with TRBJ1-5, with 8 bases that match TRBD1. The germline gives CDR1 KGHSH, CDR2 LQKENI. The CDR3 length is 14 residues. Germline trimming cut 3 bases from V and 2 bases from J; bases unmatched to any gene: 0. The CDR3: CASSPTGGNQPQHF. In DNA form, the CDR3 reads TGTGCCAGCTCACCGACAGGGGGCAATCAGCCCCAGCATTTT.

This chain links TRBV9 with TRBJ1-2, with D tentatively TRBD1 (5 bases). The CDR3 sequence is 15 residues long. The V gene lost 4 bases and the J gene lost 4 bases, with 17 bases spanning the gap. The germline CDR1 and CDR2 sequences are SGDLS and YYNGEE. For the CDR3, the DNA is TGTGCCAGCAGCTCTAGCAAGATCGGGGGCTATGGCTACACCTTC. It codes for CASSSSKIGGYGYTF.

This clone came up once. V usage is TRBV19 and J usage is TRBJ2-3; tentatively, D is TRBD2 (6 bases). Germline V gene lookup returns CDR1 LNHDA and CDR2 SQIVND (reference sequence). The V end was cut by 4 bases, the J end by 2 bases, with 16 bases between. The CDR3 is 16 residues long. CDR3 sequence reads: CASSRAGFTNTDTQYF. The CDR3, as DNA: TGTGCCAGTAGTAGGGCGGGGTTCACCAACACAGATACGCAGTATTTT.

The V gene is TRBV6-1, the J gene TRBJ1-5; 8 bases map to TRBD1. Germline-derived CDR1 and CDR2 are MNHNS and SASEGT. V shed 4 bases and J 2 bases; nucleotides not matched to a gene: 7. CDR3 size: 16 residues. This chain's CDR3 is CASSGVPGQGNQPQHF. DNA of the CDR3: TGTGCCAGCAGTGGGGTCCCGGGACAGGGCAATCAGCCCCAGCATTTT.

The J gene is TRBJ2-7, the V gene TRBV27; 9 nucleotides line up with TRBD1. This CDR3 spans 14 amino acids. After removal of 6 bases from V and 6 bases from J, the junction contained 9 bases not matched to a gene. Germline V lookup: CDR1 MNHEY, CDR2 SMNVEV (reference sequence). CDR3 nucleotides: TGTGCCAGCAGCGACCTCGGGACAGGGATCGAGCAGTACTTC. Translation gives CASSDLGTGIEQYF.

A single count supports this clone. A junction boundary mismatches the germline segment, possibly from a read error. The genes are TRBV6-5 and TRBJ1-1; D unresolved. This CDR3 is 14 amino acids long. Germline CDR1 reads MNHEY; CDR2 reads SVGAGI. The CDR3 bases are TGTGCCAGCAGCTACTTAGCGCGAGGGACTGAAGCTTTCTTT. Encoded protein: CASSYLARGTEAFF.

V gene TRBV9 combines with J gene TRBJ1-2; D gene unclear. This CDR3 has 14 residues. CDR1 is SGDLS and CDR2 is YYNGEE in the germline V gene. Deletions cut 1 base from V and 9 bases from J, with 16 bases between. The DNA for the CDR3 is TGTGCCAGCAGCGTAAGCCCCCGGGTGTATAGCTACACCTTC. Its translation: CASSVSPRVYSYTF.

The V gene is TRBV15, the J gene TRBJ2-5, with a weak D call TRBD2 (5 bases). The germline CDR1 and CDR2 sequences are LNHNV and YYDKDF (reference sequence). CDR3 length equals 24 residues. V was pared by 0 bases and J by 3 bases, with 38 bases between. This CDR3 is CATSRDPLRPGSLGFRRLEETQYF. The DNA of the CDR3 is TGTGCCACCAGCAGAGACCCACTTCGTCCGGGGAGTTTAGGTTTTCGGCGCCTCGAAGAGACCCAGTACTTC.

CDR3 in DNA: TGTGCCAGCAGCTTTTTCCGAGGGACTAGCGGTATCAATGAGCAGTTCTTC. This codes for CASSFFRGTSGINEQFF. V and J are TRBV11-2 and TRBJ2-1; 11 nucleotides agree with TRBD2. V lost 3 bases to trimming and J lost 6 bases; unmatched junction nucleotides: 10. CDR1 and CDR2 (germline): SGHAT, FQNNGV. The CDR3 is 17 amino acids.

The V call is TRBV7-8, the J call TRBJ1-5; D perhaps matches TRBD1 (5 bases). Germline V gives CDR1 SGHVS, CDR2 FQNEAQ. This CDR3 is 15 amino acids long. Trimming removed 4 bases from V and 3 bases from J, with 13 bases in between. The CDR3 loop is CASSSLRVSNQPQHF. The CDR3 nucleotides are TGTGCCAGCAGCTCACTCAGGGTTTCCAATCAGCCCCAGCATTTT.

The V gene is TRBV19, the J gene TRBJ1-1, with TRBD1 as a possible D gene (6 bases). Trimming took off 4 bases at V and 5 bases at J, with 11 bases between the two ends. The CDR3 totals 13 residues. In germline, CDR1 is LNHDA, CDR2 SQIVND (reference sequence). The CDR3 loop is CASSTGVGTEAFF. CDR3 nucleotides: TGTGCCAGTAGTACAGGGGTTGGAACTGAAGCTTTCTTT.

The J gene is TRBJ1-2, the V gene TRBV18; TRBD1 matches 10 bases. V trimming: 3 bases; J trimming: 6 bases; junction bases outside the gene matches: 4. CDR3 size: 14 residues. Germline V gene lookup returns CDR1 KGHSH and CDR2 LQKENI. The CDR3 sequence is CASSPPGTGDGYTF. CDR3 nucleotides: TGTGCCAGCTCACCCCCCGGGACAGGGGATGGCTACACCTTC. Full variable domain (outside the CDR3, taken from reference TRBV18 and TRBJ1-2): NAGVMQNPRHLVRRRGQEARLRCSPMKGHSHVYWYRQLPEEGLKFMVYLQKENIIDESGMPKERFSAEFPKEGPSILRIQQVVRGDSAAYFCASSPPGTGDGYTFGSGTRLTVV.

Here the CDR3 DNA reads TGTGCCAGCAGCTCTTTCGACAAGAACACTGAAGCTTTCTTT. It specifies CASSSFDKNTEAFF. The rearrangement joins TRBV7-9 to TRBJ1-1; unclear D gene. CDR1 is SEHNR, CDR2 FQNEAQ, per germline (reference sequence). V lost 4 bases to trimming and J lost 1 base, with 10 bases between them. This CDR3 spans 14 amino acids. Drawing the rest from reference TRBV7-9 and TRBJ1-1, the complete variable domain is DTGVSQNPRHKITKRGQNVTFRCDPISEHNRLYWYRQTLGQGPEFLTYFQNEAQLEKSRLLSDRFSAERPKGSFSTLEIQRTEQGDSAMYLCASSSFDKNTEAFFGQGTRLTVV.

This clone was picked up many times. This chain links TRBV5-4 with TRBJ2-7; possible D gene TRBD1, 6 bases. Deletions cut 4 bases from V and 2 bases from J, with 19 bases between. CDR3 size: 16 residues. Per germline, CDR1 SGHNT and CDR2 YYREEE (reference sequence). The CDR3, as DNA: TGTGCCAGCAGCCAAGCCCACTCTACAGGGACCTACGAGCAGTACTTC. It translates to CASSQAHSTGTYEQYF.

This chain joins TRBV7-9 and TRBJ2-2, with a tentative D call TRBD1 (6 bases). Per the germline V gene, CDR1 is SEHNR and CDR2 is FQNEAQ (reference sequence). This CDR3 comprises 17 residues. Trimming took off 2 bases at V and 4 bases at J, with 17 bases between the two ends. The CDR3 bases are TGTGCCAGCAGCTTACCCACAGGGTACGTCCTCACCGGGGAGCTGTTTTTT. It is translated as CASSLPTGYVLTGELFF.

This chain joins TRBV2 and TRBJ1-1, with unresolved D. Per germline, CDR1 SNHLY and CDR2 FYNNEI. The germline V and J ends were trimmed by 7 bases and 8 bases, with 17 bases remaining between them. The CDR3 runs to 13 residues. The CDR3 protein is CASTRTWRVEAFF. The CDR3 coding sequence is TGTGCCAGCACCCGCACGTGGAGAGTGGAAGCTTTCTTT.

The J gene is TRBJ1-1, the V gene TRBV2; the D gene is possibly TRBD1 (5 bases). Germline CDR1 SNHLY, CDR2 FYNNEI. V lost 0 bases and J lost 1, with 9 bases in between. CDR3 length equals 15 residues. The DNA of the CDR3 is TGTGCCAGCAGTGAAGCGGGCGGGGGGAACACTGAAGCTTTCTTT. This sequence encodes CASSEAGGGNTEAFF. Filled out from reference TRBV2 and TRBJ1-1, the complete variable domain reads EPEVTQTPSHQVTQMGQEVILRCVPISNHLYFYWYRQILGQKVEFLVSFYNNEISEKSEIFDDQFSVERPDGSNFTLKIRSTKLEDSAMYFCASSEAGGGNTEAFFGQGTRLTVV.

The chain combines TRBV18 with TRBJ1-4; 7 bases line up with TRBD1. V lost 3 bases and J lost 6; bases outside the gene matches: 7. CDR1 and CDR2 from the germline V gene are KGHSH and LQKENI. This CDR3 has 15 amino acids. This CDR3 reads CASSPTTGRHEKLFF. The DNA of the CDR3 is TGTGCCAGCTCACCCACGACAGGGAGGCATGAAAAACTGTTTTTT.

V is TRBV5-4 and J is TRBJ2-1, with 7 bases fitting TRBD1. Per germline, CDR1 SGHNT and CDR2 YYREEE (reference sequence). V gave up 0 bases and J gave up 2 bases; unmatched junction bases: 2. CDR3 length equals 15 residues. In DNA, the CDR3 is TGTGCCAGCAGCTTGGTAGGGGGCCCCTACAATGAGCAGTTCTTC. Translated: CASSLVGGPYNEQFF.

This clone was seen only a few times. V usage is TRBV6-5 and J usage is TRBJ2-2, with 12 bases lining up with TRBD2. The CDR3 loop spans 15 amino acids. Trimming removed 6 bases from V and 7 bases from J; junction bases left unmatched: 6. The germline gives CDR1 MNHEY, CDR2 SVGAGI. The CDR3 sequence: CASRPSGGDVGELFF. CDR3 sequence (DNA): TGTGCCAGCAGGCCTAGCGGGGGGGATGTCGGGGAGCTGTTTTTT.

The CDR3 DNA reads TGCAGTGCTAGTACAGGGACAGCGAGAGAGCAGTACTTC. It is translated as CSASTGTAREQYF. The rearrangement links TRBV20-1 to TRBJ2-7; 7 nucleotides align to TRBD1. With V trimmed by 3 bases and J by 7 bases, 9 bases remained unmatched. The germline gives CDR1 DFQATT, CDR2 SNEGSKA (reference sequence). This CDR3 has 13 residues.

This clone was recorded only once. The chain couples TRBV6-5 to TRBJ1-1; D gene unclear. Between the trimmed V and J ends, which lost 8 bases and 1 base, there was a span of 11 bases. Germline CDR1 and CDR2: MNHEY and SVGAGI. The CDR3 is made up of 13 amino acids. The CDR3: CASSNRENTEAFF. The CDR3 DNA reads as TGTGCCAGCTCGAATCGGGAGAACACTGAAGCTTTCTTT.

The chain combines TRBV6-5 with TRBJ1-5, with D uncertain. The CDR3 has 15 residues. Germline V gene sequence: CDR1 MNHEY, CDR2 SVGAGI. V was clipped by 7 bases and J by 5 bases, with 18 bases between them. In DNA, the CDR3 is TGTGCCAGCAAACCCACACTCGCGGTCGATCAGCCCCAGCATTTT. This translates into CASKPTLAVDQPQHF.